These 5 T cell receptor beta chains were all obtained from the same sample, sequenced in a study of blood T cell repertoires in COVID-19. TCRdb's copy holds only in-frame clones and misses some; the assay was immunoSEQ multiplex PCR. The sample has 150,000 or so clones, roughly 83% seen once. The sequenced sample was peripheral blood. These receptors were obtained from a woman aged 80 or over with acute or convalescent COVID-19.

This chain links TRBV30 with TRBJ1-4; D not resolved. Between the trimmed V and J ends, which lost 1 base and 7 bases, there was a span of 7 bases. The CDR3 sequence is 12 residues long. Germline V lookup: CDR1 GTSNPN, CDR2 SVGIG (reference sequence). CDR3 sequence: CAWSGQREKLFF. CDR3 sequence (DNA): TGTGCCTGGAGTGGGCAACGTGAAAAACTGTTTTTT.

The chain joins TRBV19 to TRBJ1-2; D not resolved. The CDR3 consists of 14 residues. The V gene's germline CDR1 is LNHDA and CDR2 SQIVND (reference sequence). V lost 5 bases and J lost 5, with 15 bases in between. In nucleotides, the CDR3 is TGTGCCAGTAGTTCTCGCAGCGCTCGTTATGGCTACACCTTC. It specifies CASSSRSARYGYTF.

The chain combines TRBV7-8 with TRBJ1-4; 10 bases align to TRBD1. CDR1 is SGHVS and CDR2 is FQNEAQ in the germline V gene. V gave up 1 base and J gave up 12 bases; unmatched junction bases: 5. The CDR3 consists of 14 residues. This CDR3 is CASSLGVGQGELFF. The CDR3 DNA follows: TGTGCCAGCAGCTTAGGTGTTGGACAGGGGGAACTGTTTTTT.

This chain uses TRBV15 with TRBJ2-3; D possibly corresponds to TRBD2 (6 bases). V was clipped by 1 base and J by 7 bases, with 18 bases between them. The CDR3 length is 16 residues. The germline V gene has CDR1 LNHNV and CDR2 YYDKDF (reference sequence). The CDR3 DNA follows: TGTGCCACCAGCAGAGGGGGAGGCCCACGGGGGAATACGCAGTATTTT. Translation gives CATSRGGGPRGNTQYF.

J is TRBJ2-3 and V is TRBV3-1 (or the pseudogene TRBV3-2); the D gene is possibly TRBD2 (6 bases). Trimming removed 4 bases at V and 9 bases at J, with 14 bases between. The germline V gene has CDR1 LGHDT and CDR2 YNNKEL (reference sequence). The CDR3 spans 13 residues. CDR3 sequence: CASSPNRDLTQYF. CDR3 bases: TGTGCCAGCAGCCCGAACCGGGACTTAACGCAGTATTTT.